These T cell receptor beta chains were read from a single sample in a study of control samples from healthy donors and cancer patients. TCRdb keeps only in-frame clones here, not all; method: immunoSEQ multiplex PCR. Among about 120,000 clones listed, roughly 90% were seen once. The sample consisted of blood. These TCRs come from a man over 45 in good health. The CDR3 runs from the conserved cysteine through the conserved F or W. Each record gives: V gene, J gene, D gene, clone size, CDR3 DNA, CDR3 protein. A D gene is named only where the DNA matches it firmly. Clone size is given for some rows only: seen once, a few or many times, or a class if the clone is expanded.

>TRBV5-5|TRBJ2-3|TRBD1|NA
TGTGCCAGCAGCAAAGCTTTCTTCGGGACAGGGGTCCCAGATACGCAGTATTTT
CASSKAFFGTGVPDTQYF
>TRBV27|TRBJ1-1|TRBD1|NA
TGTGCCAGCAGTCCGTTACCGGGACAGGGCCCGAACACTGAAGCTTTCTTT
CASSPLPGQGPNTEAFF
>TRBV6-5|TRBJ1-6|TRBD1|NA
TGTGCCAGCAGTATTGGACAGGGCAGAGTTTCACCCCTCCACTTT
CASSIGQGRVSPLHF
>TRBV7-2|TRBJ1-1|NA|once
TGTGCCAGCAGCTTAACCACGGGACATATGAACACTGAAGCTTTCTTT
CASSLTTGHMNTEAFF
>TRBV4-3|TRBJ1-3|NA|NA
TGCGCCAGCAGCCAAGATAGGCACCAAGGAAACACCATATATTTT
CASSQDRHQGNTIYF
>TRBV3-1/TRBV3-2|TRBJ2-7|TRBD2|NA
TGTGCCAGCAGCCCGACAACTAGCGGGGGGGGCTCCTACGAGCAGTACTTC
CASSPTTSGGGSYEQYF
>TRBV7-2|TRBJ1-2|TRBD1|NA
TGTGCCAGCAGCTGGGACAGGGTTGAGGTGGGGCTGGGGGGCTACACCTTC
CASSWDRVEVGLGGYTF
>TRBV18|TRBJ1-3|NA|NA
TGTGCCAGCTCACCGACAAACACCATATATTTT
CASSPTNTIYF
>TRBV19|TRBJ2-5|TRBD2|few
TGTGCCAGTACGGCTAGCGGGGTGGAGACCCAGTACTTC
CASTASGVETQYF
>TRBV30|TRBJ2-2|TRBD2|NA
TGTGCCTGGAGTGACGGGGTAGCGGGGGTTATGAACACCGGGGAGCTGTTTTTT
CAWSDGVAGVMNTGELFF